This entry describes one T cell receptor beta chain. The data are from a study of blood T cell repertoires in COVID-19. About the study: The origin of the acute and convalescent COVID-19 samples was the United States, Italy and Spain. T cells, B-cell-depleted T cells, or PBMCs provided the cDNA or gDNA that served as material.

Produced via immunoSEQ multiplex PCR; TCRdb's table is partial and in-frame only. The profile shows around 120,000 clones, about 90% of them singletons. Germline V gene sequence: CDR1 SGHKS, CDR2 YYEKEE (reference sequence). This CDR3 spans 15 amino acids. Deletions cut 0 bases from V and 6 bases from J, with 16 bases between. The material sequenced was peripheral blood. The chain joins TRBV5-5 to TRBJ2-7; D may be TRBD1 (6 bases). The TCR was taken from a woman between 55 and 75 years old with COVID-19, enrolled during active disease. In DNA, the CDR3 is TGTGCCAGCAGCTTGGTCGCCTACAGGGACGGCGAGCAGTACTTC. Residues: CASSLVAYRDGEQYF. The whole variable domain, remainder taken from reference TRBV5-5 and TRBJ2-7, is DAGVTQSPTHLIKTRGQQVTLRCSPISGHKSVSWYQQVLGQGPQFIFQYYEKEERGRGNFPDRFSARQFPNYSSELNVNALLLGDSALYLCASSLVAYRDGEQYFGPGTRLTVT.